A selection of T cell receptor beta chains follows, all from one sample in a study of CD8 T cells in ankylosing spondylitis. Via MiXCR, TCRdb re-called the 5' RACE reads, giving one row per CDR3 protein. Of about 440,000 distinct CDR3 sequences listed, over 15% are singletons. The sequenced sample consisted of blood, either unsorted or a sorted T cell fraction (not recorded which). The receptors shown here come from a male donor with ankylosing spondylitis. Both conserved end residues are part of each CDR3. A D gene is named only where the DNA matches it firmly. Clone size, where shown, is once, few, many, or a class for clones that have expanded.

d_call	clone_size	v_call	j_call	cdr3_aa	cdr3_nt
NA	NA	TRBV20-1	TRBJ2-7	CSATRDRSYEQYF	TGCAGTGCTACCCGGGACCGCTCCTACGAGCAGTACTTC
NA	NA	TRBV20-1	TRBJ1-2	CSAPSREIGYTF	TGCAGTGCTCCGTCAAGAGAGATTGGCTACACCTTC
NA	many	TRBV25-1	TRBJ2-1	CASSESGEQFF	TGTGCCAGCAGTGAATCTGGTGAGCAGTTCTTC
NA	NA	TRBV6-2/TRBV6-3	TRBJ2-7	CASSYSRVFVPPYF	TGTGCCAGCAGTTACTCGAGAGTATTTGTACCTCCGTACTTC
NA	NA	TRBV12-3/TRBV12-4	TRBJ2-2	CASSFGVNTGELFF	TGTGCCAGCAGTTTTGGGGTTAACACCGGGGAGCTGTTTTTT
TRBD1	NA	TRBV2	TRBJ2-5	CASRPNRGLGETQYF	TGTGCCAGCAGACCAAACAGGGGGCTGGGGGAGACCCAGTACTTC
TRBD1	NA	TRBV6-5	TRBJ2-7	CASSYRQGGGEQYF	TGTGCCAGCAGTTACCGACAGGGTGGTGGCGAGCAGTACTTC
TRBD1	NA	TRBV11-3	TRBJ2-1	CASSFLSGGNEQFF	TGTGCCAGCAGCTTCCTCTCAGGGGGCAATGAGCAGTTCTTC
NA	NA	TRBV12-5	TRBJ1-1	CASGLSMNTEAFF	TGTGCTAGTGGTTTGTCCATGAACACTGAAGCTTTCTTT
NA	NA	TRBV7-2	TRBJ1-1	CASSLGGIASGTEAFF	TGTGCCAGCAGCTTGGGAGGGATCGCCTCGGGAACTGAAGCTTTCTTT
TRBD1	NA	TRBV7-2	TRBJ2-1	CASSLGSQGWDNEQFF	TGTGCCAGCAGCTTAGGCTCACAGGGGTGGGACAATGAGCAGTTCTTC
TRBD2	many	TRBV9	TRBJ2-1	CASSVGTSGSNEQFF	TGTGCCAGCAGCGTAGGGACTAGCGGGTCGAATGAGCAGTTCTTC
NA	few	TRBV3-1	TRBJ2-1	CASSLLSGTFNEQFF	TGTGCCAGCAGCCTACTATCGGGGACTTTCAATGAGCAGTTCTTC
TRBD2	NA	TRBV7-9	TRBJ2-1	CASSPGERGAGEQFF	TGTGCCAGCTCCCCCGGGGAGCGGGGGGCAGGTGAGCAGTTCTTC
NA	NA	TRBV5-1	TRBJ1-4	CASSLKPNEKLFF	TGCGCCAGCAGCTTAAAACCAAATGAAAAACTGTTTTTT
TRBD2	NA	TRBV4-1	TRBJ2-7	CASSQGSGKGADEQYF	TGCGCCAGCAGCCAAGGTAGCGGGAAAGGCGCGGACGAGCAGTACTTC
NA	NA	TRBV28	TRBJ2-1	CASRGAAANYNEQFF	TGTGCCAGCAGAGGAGCGGCTGCTAATTACAATGAGCAGTTCTTC
NA	few	TRBV30	TRBJ1-3	CAWSVRGISGNTIYF	TGTGCCTGGAGTGTACGGGGTATCTCTGGAAACACCATATATTTT
NA	few	TRBV7-9	TRBJ1-3	CASSLTMSVSGNTIYF	TGTGCCAGCAGCTTAACGATGAGCGTCTCTGGAAACACCATATATTTT
TRBD1	few	TRBV6-6	TRBJ1-2	CASSPLDRFGYTF	TGTGCCAGCAGCCCACTGGACAGGTTTGGCTACACCTTC
TRBD1	many	TRBV5-1	TRBJ1-2	CASSLAPGQGDAGTF	TGCGCCAGCAGCTTAGCTCCGGGACAGGGGGATGCTGGAACCTTC
NA	NA	TRBV2	TRBJ1-2	CASSAKQGNYGYTF	TGTGCCAGCAGTGCCAAACAGGGTAACTATGGCTACACCTTC
TRBD1	few	TRBV4-3	TRBJ2-1	CASSQDFGQGGMKQFF	TGCGCCAGCAGCCAAGATTTTGGACAGGGGGGGATGAAGCAGTTCTTC
NA	NA	TRBV12-3/TRBV12-4	TRBJ1-1	CASSFGFLYTEAFF	TGTGCCAGCAGTTTTGGGTTTTTGTACACTGAAGCTTTCTTT